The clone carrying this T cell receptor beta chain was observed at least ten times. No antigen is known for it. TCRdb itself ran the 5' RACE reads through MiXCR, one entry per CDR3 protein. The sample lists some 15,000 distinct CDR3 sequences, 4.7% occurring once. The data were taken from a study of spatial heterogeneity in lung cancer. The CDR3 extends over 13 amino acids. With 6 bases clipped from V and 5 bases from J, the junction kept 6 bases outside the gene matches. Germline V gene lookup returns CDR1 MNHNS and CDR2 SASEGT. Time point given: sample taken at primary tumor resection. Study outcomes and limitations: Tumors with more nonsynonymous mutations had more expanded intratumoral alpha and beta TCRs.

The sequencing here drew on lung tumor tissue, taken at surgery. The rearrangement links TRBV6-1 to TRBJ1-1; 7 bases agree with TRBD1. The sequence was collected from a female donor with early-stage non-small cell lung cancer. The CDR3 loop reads CASSGRQGTEAFF. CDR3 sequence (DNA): TGTGCCAGCAGCGGACGACAGGGAACTGAAGCTTTCTTT.